The T cell receptor (beta chain) described here comes from a study of cytomegalovirus exposure and HLA in healthy donors. It was the approximately 120-subject validation cohort, separate from the approximately 620-subject first cohort, to which the donors belonged. This CDR3 has 14 amino acids. The V gene lost 3 bases and the J gene lost 0 bases, with 8 bases spanning the gap. The V gene's germline CDR1 is SEHNR and CDR2 FQNEAQ (reference sequence). The sample holds one count of this clone. Its antigen is not identified. The table came from immunoSEQ multiplex PCR; TCRdb's copy has only in-frame clones and leaves some out. Of 150,000 to 200,000 clones detected, 85% to 90% appear once; the ten largest clones hold 1.4%. Study observations and caveats: Diagnosis of cytomegalovirus status made by the classifier reportedly showed high specificity and sensitivity. A later analysis found first-cohort TCR clusters tended to co-occur in the 130 or so validation repertoires.

The clonotype comes from a young woman in good health and CMV-seronegative. V and J are TRBV7-9 and TRBJ1-1; D uncertain. The sample taken for sequencing was PBMCs. CDR3 in amino acids: CASSFLGLNTEAFF. The DNA for the CDR3 is TGTGCCAGCAGCTTTTTGGGCCTGAACACTGAAGCTTTCTTT.